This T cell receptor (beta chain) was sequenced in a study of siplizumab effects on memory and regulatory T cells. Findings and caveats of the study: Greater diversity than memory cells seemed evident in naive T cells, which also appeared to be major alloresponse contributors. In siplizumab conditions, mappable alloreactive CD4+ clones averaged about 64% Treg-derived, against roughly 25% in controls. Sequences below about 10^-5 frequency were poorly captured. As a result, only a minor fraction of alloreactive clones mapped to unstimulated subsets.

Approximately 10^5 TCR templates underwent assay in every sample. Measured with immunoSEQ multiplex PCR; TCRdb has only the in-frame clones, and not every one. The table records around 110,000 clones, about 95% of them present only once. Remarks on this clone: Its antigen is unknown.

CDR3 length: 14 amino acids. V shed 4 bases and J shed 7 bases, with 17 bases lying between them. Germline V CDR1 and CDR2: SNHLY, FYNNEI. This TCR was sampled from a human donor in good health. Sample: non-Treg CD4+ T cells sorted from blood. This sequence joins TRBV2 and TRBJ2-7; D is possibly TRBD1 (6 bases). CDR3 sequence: CASSVWGPLREQYF. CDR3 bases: TGTGCCAGCAGTGTCTGGGGGCCTCTACGGGAGCAGTACTTC. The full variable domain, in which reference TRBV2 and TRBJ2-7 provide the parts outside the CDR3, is EPEVTQTPSHQVTQMGQEVILRCVPISNHLYFYWYRQILGQKVEFLVSFYNNEISEKSEIFDDQFSVERPDGSNFTLKIRSTKLEDSAMYFCASSVWGPLREQYFGPGTRLTVT.